A single T cell receptor beta chain is shown here with its context. The entry originates in a study of blood T cell repertoires in COVID-19. The CDR3 spans 15 residues. The V gene's germline CDR1 is LNHDA and CDR2 SQIVND (reference sequence). With 4 bases clipped from V and 7 bases from J, the junction kept 10 bases outside the gene matches. Repertoires were generated with immunoSEQ multiplex PCR, while TCRdb's copy carries only in-frame clones and drops some. The repertoire consists of around 69,000 clones, with roughly 79% occurring once and the leading ten covering 20%. The sequencing sample was made of peripheral blood. The sequence was collected from a woman between 70 and 85 years old with acute or convalescent COVID-19. The gene calls are TRBV19 and TRBJ1-5; 7 nucleotides line up with TRBD1. In DNA form, the CDR3 reads TGTGCCAGTAGTAAAATCGACAGGGAAGGGCAGCCCCAGCATTTT. It specifies CASSKIDREGQPQHF.